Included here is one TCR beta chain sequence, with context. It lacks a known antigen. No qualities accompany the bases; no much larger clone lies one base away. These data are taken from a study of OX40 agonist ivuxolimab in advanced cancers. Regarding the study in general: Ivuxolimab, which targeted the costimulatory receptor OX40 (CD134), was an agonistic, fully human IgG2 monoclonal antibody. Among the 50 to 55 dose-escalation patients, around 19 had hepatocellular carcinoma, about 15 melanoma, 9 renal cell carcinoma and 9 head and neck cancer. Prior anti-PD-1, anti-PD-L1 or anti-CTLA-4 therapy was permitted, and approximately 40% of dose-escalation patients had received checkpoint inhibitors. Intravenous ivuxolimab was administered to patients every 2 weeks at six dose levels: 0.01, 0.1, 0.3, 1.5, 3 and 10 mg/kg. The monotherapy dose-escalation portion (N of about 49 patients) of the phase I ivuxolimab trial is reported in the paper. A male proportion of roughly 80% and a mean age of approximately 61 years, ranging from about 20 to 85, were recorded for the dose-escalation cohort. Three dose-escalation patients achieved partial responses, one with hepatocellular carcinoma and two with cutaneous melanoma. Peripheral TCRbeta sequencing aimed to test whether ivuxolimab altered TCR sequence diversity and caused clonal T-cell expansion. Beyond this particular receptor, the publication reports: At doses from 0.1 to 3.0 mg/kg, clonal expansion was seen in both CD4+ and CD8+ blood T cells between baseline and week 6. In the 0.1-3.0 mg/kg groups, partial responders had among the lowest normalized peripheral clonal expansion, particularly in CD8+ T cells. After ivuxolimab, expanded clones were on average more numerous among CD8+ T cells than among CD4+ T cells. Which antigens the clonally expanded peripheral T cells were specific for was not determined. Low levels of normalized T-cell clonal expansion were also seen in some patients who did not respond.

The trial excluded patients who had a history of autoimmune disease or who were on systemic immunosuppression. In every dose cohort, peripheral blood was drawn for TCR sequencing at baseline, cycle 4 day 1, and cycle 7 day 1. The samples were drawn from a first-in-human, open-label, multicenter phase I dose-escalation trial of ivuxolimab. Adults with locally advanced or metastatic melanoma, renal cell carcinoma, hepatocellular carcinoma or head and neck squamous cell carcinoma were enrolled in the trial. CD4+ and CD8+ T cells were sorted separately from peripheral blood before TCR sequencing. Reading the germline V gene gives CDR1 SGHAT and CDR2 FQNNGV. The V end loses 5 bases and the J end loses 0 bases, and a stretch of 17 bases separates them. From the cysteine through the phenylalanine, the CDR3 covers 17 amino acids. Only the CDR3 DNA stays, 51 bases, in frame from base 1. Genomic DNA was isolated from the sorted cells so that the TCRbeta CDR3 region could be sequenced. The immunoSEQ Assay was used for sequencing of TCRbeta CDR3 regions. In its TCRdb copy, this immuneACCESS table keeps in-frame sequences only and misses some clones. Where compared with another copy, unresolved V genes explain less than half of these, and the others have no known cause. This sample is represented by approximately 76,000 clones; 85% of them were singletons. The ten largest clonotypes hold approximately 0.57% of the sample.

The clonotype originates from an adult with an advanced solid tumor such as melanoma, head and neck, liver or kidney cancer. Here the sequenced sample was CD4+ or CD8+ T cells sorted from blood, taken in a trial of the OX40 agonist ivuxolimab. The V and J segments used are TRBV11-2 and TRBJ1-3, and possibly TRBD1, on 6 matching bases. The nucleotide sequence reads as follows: TGTGCCAGCAGCCCCCGGCTGGGACAAAACTCTGGAAACACCATATATTTT. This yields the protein CASSPRLGQNSGNTIYF.